This T cell receptor (beta chain) was retrieved from a study of blood T cell repertoires in COVID-19. Across the whole study: PBMCs, B-cell-depleted T cells, or T cells were the source of the cDNA or gDNA that made up the material.

One Seattle source followed patients from active infection through their disease course. Sequencing used immunoSEQ multiplex PCR; TCRdb keeps in-frame clones, though not all of them. In the table there are tens of thousands of clones, approximately 80% of which are singletons. This clone occurred once. At one of its ends the junction is not consistent with the germline gene, which may arise from a read error. Sequencing was done on a sample of peripheral blood. The sequence was collected from a man aged 45 to 65 with COVID-19, enrolled during active disease.

CDR3 amino acids: CSVKEGTAYGYTF. The CDR3 DNA follows: TGCAGCGTTAAAGAAGGGACAGCGTATGGCTACACCTTC. The chain is built from TRBV29-1 and TRBJ1-2, with 7 positions matching TRBD1. The CDR3 covers 13 residues. Germline V CDR1 and CDR2: SQVTM, ANQGSEA.